Listed here are 16 T cell receptor beta chains from one sample, sequenced in a study of cytomegalovirus exposure and HLA in healthy donors. The PCR contained 60 Vbeta and 13 Jbeta primers. Repertoires were generated with immunoSEQ multiplex PCR, while TCRdb's copy carries only in-frame clones and drops some. The sample carries more than 50,000 clones, roughly 70% recorded once. Sequencing input: PBMCs. The receptors were sampled from a woman aged 60-70 years in good health and CMV-seropositive.

The chain links TRBV9 to TRBJ2-1; 7 bases fit TRBD2. Losses at the gene ends were 0 bases for V and 2 bases for J; bases not matched to a gene: 5. This CDR3 is 16 amino acids long. Germline V gene sequence: CDR1 SGDLS, CDR2 YYNGEE. CDR3 sequence: CASSVASGVTYNEQFF. The CDR3 bases are TGTGCCAGCAGCGTAGCCAGCGGGGTCACCTACAATGAGCAGTTCTTC.

This clone was seen a few times. The chain joins TRBV5-6 to TRBJ1-1; 7 bases agree with TRBD1. This CDR3 contains 14 residues. Losses at the gene ends were 3 bases for V and 1 base for J; bases not matched to a gene: 3. Germline V lookup: CDR1 SGHDT, CDR2 YYEEEE. CDR3 in DNA: TGTGCCAGCAGCTCGACAGGGTGGAACACTGAAGCTTTCTTT. It encodes CASSSTGWNTEAFF.

V is TRBV6-6 and J is TRBJ1-1; D is undetermined. The CDR3 runs to 13 residues. Germline assignment: CDR1 MNHNY and CDR2 SVGAGI (reference sequence). Trimming removed 3 bases from V and 7 bases from J, with 12 bases in between. CDR3 DNA sequence: TGTGCCAGCAGTTATAAGTTTGGAGGTGAAGCTTTCTTT. Amino acid sequence: CASSYKFGGEAFF.

This clone was seen more than once but under ten times. V usage is TRBV6-5 and J usage is TRBJ1-2; 7 nucleotides agree with TRBD1. J was trimmed by 4 bases and V by 4 bases; bases with no gene match: 6. Germline loops: CDR1 MNHEY, CDR2 SVGAGI. The CDR3 runs to 14 residues. Here the CDR3 reads CASSSPRTGYGYTF. CDR3 DNA: TGTGCCAGCAGTTCACCCCGGACAGGCTATGGCTACACCTTC.

V gene TRBV19 combines with J gene TRBJ1-3, with a weak D call TRBD1 (5 bases). CDR1 and CDR2 from the germline V gene are LNHDA and SQIVND (reference sequence). V was cut by 6 bases and J by 0 bases, with 9 bases left in between. There are 14 residues in the CDR3. The CDR3 is CASRAGRSGNTIYF. The CDR3 DNA reads as TGTGCCAGTAGGGCGGGGCGCTCTGGAAACACCATATATTTT.

The sample holds one count of this clone. The chain carries TRBV13 and TRBJ2-3; D gene unclear. Germline CDR1 is PRHDT and CDR2 is FYEKMQ (reference sequence). V lost 5 bases, J lost 4 bases, and 10 bases lay in between. The CDR3 totals 13 residues. CDR3 sequence (DNA): TGTGCCAGCAGCGCAACCACATCAGATACGCAGTATTTT. Its protein is CASSATTSDTQYF.

The chain uses TRBV27 and TRBJ2-3; the match to TRBD1 covers 11 bases. Germline CDR1 MNHEY, CDR2 SMNVEV (reference sequence). The CDR3 loop spans 14 amino acids. J was trimmed by 4 bases and V by 3 bases; bases with no gene match: 0. The CDR3 protein is CASSLGQGADTQYF. In nucleotides, the CDR3 is TGTGCCAGCAGTTTGGGACAGGGGGCAGATACGCAGTATTTT.

This clone was found a few times. The chain joins TRBV5-1 to TRBJ2-1, with 8 bases lining up with TRBD2. CDR1 and CDR2 (germline): SGHRS, YFSETQ. Unmatched junction bases numbered 13, after V lost 4 bases and J lost 7 bases. The CDR3 is made up of 16 amino acids. The CDR3 coding sequence is TGCGCCAGCAGCCTATTAGCGGGGATGGTTAATAATGAGCAGTTCTTC. Its translation is CASSLLAGMVNNEQFF.

This chain links TRBV4-3 with TRBJ2-7; TRBD1 agrees at 9 bases. The CDR3 contains 15 residues. Germline V gene lookup returns CDR1 LGHNA and CDR2 YSLEER. The ends lost 1 base at V and 3 bases at J; junction bases unmatched: 4. CDR3 DNA sequence: TGCGCCAGCAGCCAAGTCCCGGGACAGGGCTACGAGCAGTACTTC. Translation: CASSQVPGQGYEQYF.

The V and J genes are TRBV5-4 and TRBJ1-1, with TRBD1 identical over 10 bases. The CDR3 sequence is 14 residues long. After removal of 4 bases from V and 3 bases from J, the junction contained 3 bases not matched to a gene. From germline, CDR1 is SGHNT and CDR2 YYREEE (reference sequence). The CDR3, as DNA: TGTGCCAGCAGCCGCGGACAGGGGGACACTGAAGCTTTCTTT. It encodes CASSRGQGDTEAFF.

The chain is built from TRBV9 and TRBJ1-1; no definite D call. Per germline, CDR1 SGDLS and CDR2 YYNGEE. The V and J ends lost 0 bases and 0 bases respectively, with 3 bases between them. The CDR3 loop spans 13 amino acids. The CDR3 coding sequence is TGTGCCAGCAGCGTAGCCTTGAACACTGAAGCTTTCTTT. Encoded protein: CASSVALNTEAFF. The whole variable domain, filled in from reference TRBV9 and TRBJ1-1, reads DSGVTQTPKHLITATGQRVTLRCSPRSGDLSVYWYQQSLDQGLQFLIQYYNGEERAKGNILERFSAQQFPDLHSELNLSSLELGDSALYFCASSVALNTEAFFGQGTRLTVV.

The chain has TRBV2 and TRBJ1-5; D call uncertain. CDR1 and CDR2 (germline): SNHLY, FYNNEI. The CDR3 contains 14 residues. V lost 7 bases and J 0 bases, leaving 10 bases between the germline ends. This CDR3 reads CASKRSSSNQPQHF. The DNA for the CDR3 is TGTGCCAGCAAACGGTCCTCTAGCAATCAGCCCCAGCATTTT. The full variable domain, completed using reference TRBV2 and TRBJ1-5, is EPEVTQTPSHQVTQMGQEVILRCVPISNHLYFYWYRQILGQKVEFLVSFYNNEISEKSEIFDDQFSVERPDGSNFTLKIRSTKLEDSAMYFCASKRSSSNQPQHFGDGTRLSIL.

This clone was counted a single time. This rearrangement joins TRBV4-1 to TRBJ1-5, with a weak D call TRBD1 (5 bases). V lost 0 bases, J lost 6 bases, and 6 bases lay in between. Germline loops: CDR1 MGHRA, CDR2 YSYEKL. This CDR3 comprises 13 residues. CDR3 region: CASSQDRVQPQHF. The CDR3 bases are TGCGCCAGCAGCCAAGACAGGGTTCAGCCCCAGCATTTT.

The rearrangement links TRBV15 to TRBJ1-2; D gene uncertain. V lost 1 base and J lost 3, with 15 bases in between. Germline assignment: CDR1 LNHNV and CDR2 YYDKDF (reference sequence). The CDR3 has 16 residues. The CDR3 reads CATSRGPREVDYGYTF. The CDR3 region has the DNA TGTGCCACCAGCAGAGGTCCCCGGGAAGTGGACTATGGCTACACCTTC. Full variable domain (rest looked up from reference TRBV15 and TRBJ1-2): DAMVIQNPRYQVTQFGKPVTLSCSQTLNHNVMYWYQQKSSQAPKLLFHYYDKDFNNEADTPDNFQSRRPNTSFCFLDIRSPGLGDTAMYLCATSRGPREVDYGYTFGSGTRLTVV.

This clone has more than one count but fewer than ten. This chain uses TRBV11-3 with TRBJ2-3, with D maybe TRBD1 (6 bases). V was trimmed by 4 bases and J by 4 bases, leaving 15 bases between them. There are 15 residues in the CDR3. CDR1 and CDR2 (germline): SGHNT, YENEEA. This chain's CDR3 is CASSSHPGVPDTQYF. CDR3 nucleotides: TGTGCCAGCAGCTCCCACCCAGGGGTTCCAGATACGCAGTATTTT.

For the CDR3, the DNA is TGTGCCAGCAGCCCGTACCTAGCGGGGGGCAGCACAGATACGCAGTATTTT. This translates into CASSPYLAGGSTDTQYF. The V gene is TRBV7-6, the J gene TRBJ2-3, with 11 bases matching TRBD2. Trimming cost V 5 bases and J 0 bases; bases outside gene matches: 7. The CDR3 is made up of 17 amino acids. CDR1 SGHVS and CDR2 FNYEAQ come from the germline V gene.